This T cell receptor (beta chain) was found in a study of blood T cells in healthy people across ages. Alongside a J-beta primer mix, a sample-barcoded 5' primer served in a second PCR lasting roughly 6 to 11 cycles. TCRdb called the 5' RACE reads again in MiXCR, with one record for every CDR3 protein. This table has fewer than 900,000 distinct CDR3 sequences, around half appearing once. CDR1 MDHEN and CDR2 SYDVKM come from the germline V gene. Trimming pared 4 bases from V and 5 bases from J, leaving 15 bases between. This CDR3 spans 15 amino acids. For this clonotype: Its target is not known.

Study-wide results and caveats: In long-lived donors, naive CD4+ cell counts and diversity exceeded those of aged donors. Estimates of diversity drawn from one million T cells were considered underestimates. Across the age range, TCR beta diversity per million T cells fell in a roughly linear way.

The chain links TRBV28 to TRBJ2-4; D may correspond to TRBD1 or TRBD2 (5 bases each). Input material: blood. This sequence originates from a woman aged 60 to 75 in good health. For the CDR3, the DNA is TGTGCCAGCAGTTCCGCCGGGGCCGTCCAAAACATTCAGTACTTC. This gives the protein CASSSAGAVQNIQYF.